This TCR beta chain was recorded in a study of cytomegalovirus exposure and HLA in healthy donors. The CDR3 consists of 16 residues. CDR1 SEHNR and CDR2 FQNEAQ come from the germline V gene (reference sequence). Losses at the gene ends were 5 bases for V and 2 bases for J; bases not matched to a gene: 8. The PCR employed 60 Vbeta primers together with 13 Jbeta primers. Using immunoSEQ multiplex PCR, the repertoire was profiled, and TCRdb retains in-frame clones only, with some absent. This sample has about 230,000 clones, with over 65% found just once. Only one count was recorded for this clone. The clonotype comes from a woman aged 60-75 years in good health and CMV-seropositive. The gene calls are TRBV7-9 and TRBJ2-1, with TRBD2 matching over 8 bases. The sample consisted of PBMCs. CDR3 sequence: CASSATAGLAYNEQFF. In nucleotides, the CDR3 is TGTGCCAGCAGCGCAACCGCGGGACTAGCCTACAATGAGCAGTTCTTC.